The sample holds many counts of the clone carrying this T cell receptor (beta chain). This specimen comes from a study of T cells in Graves' hyperthyroidism and ophthalmopathy. The CDR3 has 15 amino acids. V was clipped by 3 bases and J by 6 bases, with 14 bases between them. Amplified TCR beta CDR3 regions derived from RNA transcripts. TCR CDR3 regions were first amplified by RT-PCR with HTBI primers. MiXCR, run by TCRdb on the multiplex PCR reads, gives a single entry per CDR3 protein. The sample has around 340,000 distinct CDR3 sequences, 20% to 25% seen once. Newly diagnosed hyperthyroidism, duration under 2 months, in patients aged 18 to 65.

Sequenced: blood. This rearrangement joins TRBV12-3 or TRBV12-4 to TRBJ2-2; unclear D gene. The source of this sequence is a woman aged 45-65 years with Graves' hyperthyroidism. The chain's CDR3 is CASSFSGVAAGELFF. Written as DNA, the CDR3 is TGTGCCAGCAGTTTTTCAGGCGTGGCAGCCGGGGAGCTGTTTTTT.